This T cell receptor beta chain originates from a study of OX40 agonist ivuxolimab in advanced cancers. Findings and limits, study-wide: CD4+ and CD8+ blood T cells expanded clonally by week 6 at 0.1 to 3.0 mg/kg.

Note on this clone: Its target is not known.

Generated by immunoSEQ multiplex PCR, the TCRdb table keeps only in-frame clones and is missing some. The table shows 20,000 to 25,000 clones, with approximately 80% occurring only once. Germline V gives CDR1 SGHRS, CDR2 YFSETQ. The CDR3 is made up of 13 amino acids. Trimming stripped 0 bases from V and 4 bases from J, with 8 bases between. The J gene is TRBJ2-7, the V gene TRBV5-1, with unresolved D. This sequence originates from an adult with an advanced solid tumor such as melanoma, head and neck, liver or kidney cancer. Material: CD4+ or CD8+ T cells sorted from blood, obtained in a trial of the OX40 agonist ivuxolimab. CDR3 coding DNA: TGCGCCAGCAGCTTGGGGTACGGGTACGAGCAGTACTTC. Encoded protein: CASSLGYGYEQYF.